This T cell receptor gamma chain was identified during a study of gamma-delta chains in newborns, infants, children. Study background: Innate gammadelta T cells reportedly expand polyclonally right after birth, driven by microbial exposure, per the title.

Regarding this clone: This sample includes further DNA sequences coding for the same CDR3.

TCRdb fed the reads to CATT. Of 1,000 to 1,200 gamma-chain clones in the sample, 48% were seen once. Sequencing input: blood. The sequence was collected from a child who was a newborn, infant or young child, either healthy, febrile or measles-vaccinated (not recorded which).

The CDR3 region is CALWVQELGKKIKVF. CDR3 nucleotide sequence: TGTGCCTTGTGGGTGCAAGAGTTGGGCAAAAAAATTAAGGTATTT. Called V gene: TRGV9; the J gene was not called. CDR1 and CDR2 from the germline V gene are GITISATS and ISYDGTV (reference sequence). This CDR3 contains 15 residues.